This T cell receptor beta chain originates from a study of blood T cell repertoires in COVID-19. Study-wide context: Donors in the United States, Italy and Spain gave samples during acute or convalescent COVID-19. In each case, the material was cDNA or gDNA derived from T cells, B-cell-depleted T cells, or PBMCs.

Seattle's cohort entered during active infection and was followed longitudinally. Germline V gene lookup returns CDR1 SGHTA and CDR2 FQGNSA. CDR3 length equals 15 residues. V dropped 5 bases and J dropped 9 bases, with 20 bases sitting between them. In the authors' methods: Amplified reference gene primers provided the basis for estimating nucleated cell counts. Clones were read by immunoSEQ multiplex PCR, and TCRdb kept only the in-frame ones, dropping some. The V and J calls and clone size come from that table; D and trimming were worked out from the DNA. The sample lists about 220,000 clones, 65% to 90% occurring once. This clone was observed once.

The TCR was taken from a woman in her 70s with COVID-19, enrolled during active disease. Sequenced input: peripheral blood. The rearrangement links TRBV7-2 to TRBJ2-1; tentative D call: TRBD2 (5 bases). The CDR3 is CASSVSFAGRSEQFF. The DNA for the CDR3 is TGTGCCAGCAGCGTGTCCTTTGCGGGCAGAAGTGAGCAGTTCTTC. Looking up the rest from reference TRBV7-2 and TRBJ2-1 gives the full variable domain: GAGVSQSPSNKVTEKGKDVELRCDPISGHTALYWYRQSLGQGLEFLIYFQGNSAPDKSGLPSDRFSAERTGGSVSTLTIQRTQQEDSAVYLCASSVSFAGRSEQFFGPGTRLTVL.